This T cell receptor (beta chain) was retrieved from a study of blood T cell repertoires in COVID-19. The overall study: Spain, Italy and the United States supplied samples that represented acute and convalescent COVID-19. The analysed material was cDNA or gDNA that came from T cells, B-cell-depleted T cells, or PBMCs.

How the authors handled the data: Amplification from reference gene primers served as the basis for estimated nucleated cell counts. Assay used: immunoSEQ multiplex PCR; TCRdb lists only in-frame clones, some missing. V and J calls and clone size are those listed in that table; D and trimming were worked out from the DNA. The sample includes under 300,000 clones, 88% of them seen just once. Germline V CDR1 and CDR2: SNHLY, FYNNEI. This CDR3 is 13 amino acids long. The chain has TRBV2 and TRBJ2-3; D is possibly TRBD1 (6 bases). The receptor comes from a woman aged 30 to 39 with acute or convalescent COVID-19. The sample was peripheral blood. CDR3 nucleotide sequence: TGTGTCGTGTGGCAGGGGAGCACAGATACGCAGTATTTT. Translating it yields CVVWQGSTDTQYF.